The entry below gives a single T cell receptor (beta chain) sequence along with its context. The antigen remains unidentified. Germline assignment: CDR1 SGDLS and CDR2 YYNGEE. This CDR3 region has 15 residues. J gave up 4 bases and V 3 bases, and 9 bases lay outside the gene matches. The method was immunoSEQ multiplex PCR; TCRdb's version includes in-frame clones alone and lacks a portion of them. The repertoire includes 60,000 to 90,000 clones, around 90% of them detected once, and 1.3% sits in the top ten. The sample belongs to a study of graft-versus-host responses after intestinal transplantation. Study context: Each patient got anti-thymocyte globulin induction, then tacrolimus and steroids for roughly 3 years. Whole-study results and caveats: Early post-transplant HvG declines were associated with peak circulating GvH clone levels. Analysis identified GvH clones in recipient marrow, with some appearing first in ileum or blood. Those patients showing graft-donor T cell macrochimerism displayed high graft-versus-host to host-versus-graft clonal ratios in allografts.

This sequence originates from a human donor who received an intestinal transplant. This sequence joins TRBV9 and TRBJ2-7; TRBD1 matches at 8 bases. The sequenced sample was unstimulated CD8+ T cells sorted from spleen or lymph node cells, obtained before intestinal transplant. CDR3 sequence: CASSAGQGNGYEQYF. CDR3 coding DNA: TGTGCCAGCAGCGCCGGACAGGGAAACGGGTACGAGCAGTACTTC.